This TCR beta chain derives from a study of shared clonotypes between healthy human individuals. The naive CD8 population came from CD45RO-negative cells selected for CCR7, without terminally differentiated effector memory CD45RA+ cells. Sequenced by immunoSEQ multiplex PCR; TCRdb stores in-frame clones only, minus some. The data hold roughly 2,000,000 clones, with 93% observed a single time. V lost 5 bases and J lost 7; bases outside the gene matches: 7. This CDR3 has 15 residues. From germline, CDR1 is LNHDA and CDR2 SQIVND (reference sequence). This receptor was identified in a man younger than 30 in good health. Some clones in this sample may be carry-over from other donors' samples. The chain links TRBV19 to TRBJ2-5; TRBD2 matches 13 bases. Specimen: naive CD8+ T cells from PBMCs. The CDR3 region has the DNA TGTGCCAGTAGTGGGACTAGCGGGATGAAGGGGACCCAGTACTTC. Translation: CASSGTSGMKGTQYF. Full variable domain (remainder filled in from reference TRBV19 and TRBJ2-5): DGGITQSPKYLFRKEGQNVTLSCEQNLNHDAMYWYRQDPGQGLRLIYYSQIVNDFQKGDIAEGYSVSREKKESFPLTVTSAQKNPTAFYLCASSGTSGMKGTQYFGPGTRLLVL.